A selection of T cell receptor beta chains follows, all from one sample in a study of cytomegalovirus exposure and HLA in healthy donors. Using immunoSEQ multiplex PCR, the repertoire was profiled, and TCRdb retains in-frame clones only, with some absent. The sample holds about 110,000 clones, roughly 70% seen once. Input material: PBMCs. These receptor sequences come from a man between 40 and 49 years old in good health and CMV-seropositive. Each CDR3 is given with its conserved first and last residue. D genes are given only for firm matches.

j_call: TRBJ2-5
v_call: TRBV9
d_call: -
cdr3_aa: CASSVDPVIQETQYF

j_call: TRBJ2-5
v_call: TRBV7-3
d_call: TRBD1
cdr3_aa: CASSLNRGETQYF

j_call: TRBJ1-4
v_call: TRBV7-2
d_call: TRBD1
cdr3_aa: CASSLAAGTGNEKLFF

j_call: TRBJ1-3
v_call: TRBV28
d_call: -
cdr3_aa: CASSVQSRDTIYF

j_call: TRBJ1-4
v_call: TRBV30
d_call: TRBD1
cdr3_aa: CAWSTRGQGGLNEKLFF

j_call: TRBJ1-5
v_call: TRBV9
d_call: -
cdr3_aa: CASSVVLASHF

j_call: TRBJ1-2
v_call: TRBV6-5
d_call: TRBD1
cdr3_aa: CASSSSGTGSNYGYTF

j_call: TRBJ1-5
v_call: TRBV4-1
d_call: TRBD1
cdr3_aa: CASSQDPTGGNNQPQHF

j_call: TRBJ2-3
v_call: TRBV4-1
d_call: TRBD1
cdr3_aa: CASSLPQGASTDTQYF

j_call: TRBJ2-7
v_call: TRBV7-9
d_call: TRBD1
cdr3_aa: CASSLGQGATYEQYF

j_call: TRBJ1-1
v_call: TRBV5-4
d_call: -
cdr3_aa: CASSSGTPEAFF

j_call: TRBJ2-7
v_call: TRBV13
d_call: TRBD1
cdr3_aa: CASSFQGQGFHEQYF

j_call: TRBJ2-5
v_call: TRBV12-5
d_call: -
cdr3_aa: CASGPEGRETQYF

j_call: TRBJ1-4
v_call: TRBV6-1
d_call: TRBD1
cdr3_aa: CASSEADRVGEKLFF

j_call: TRBJ2-3
v_call: TRBV5-1
d_call: -
cdr3_aa: CASSLGPGGMTADTQYF

j_call: TRBJ2-7
v_call: TRBV7-8
d_call: TRBD2
cdr3_aa: CASSLGLASLSEQYF

j_call: TRBJ1-3
v_call: TRBV30
d_call: -
cdr3_aa: CAWAGRRTGSGNTIYF

j_call: TRBJ2-7
v_call: TRBV27
d_call: TRBD2
cdr3_aa: CATKGTSGSYEQYF

j_call: TRBJ2-1
v_call: TRBV16
d_call: -
cdr3_aa: CASSLGQSNYNEQFF

j_call: TRBJ2-5
v_call: TRBV7-9
d_call: -
cdr3_aa: CASSLDSQETQYF

j_call: TRBJ1-1
v_call: TRBV5-4
d_call: -
cdr3_aa: CASSLVPHRENTEAFF